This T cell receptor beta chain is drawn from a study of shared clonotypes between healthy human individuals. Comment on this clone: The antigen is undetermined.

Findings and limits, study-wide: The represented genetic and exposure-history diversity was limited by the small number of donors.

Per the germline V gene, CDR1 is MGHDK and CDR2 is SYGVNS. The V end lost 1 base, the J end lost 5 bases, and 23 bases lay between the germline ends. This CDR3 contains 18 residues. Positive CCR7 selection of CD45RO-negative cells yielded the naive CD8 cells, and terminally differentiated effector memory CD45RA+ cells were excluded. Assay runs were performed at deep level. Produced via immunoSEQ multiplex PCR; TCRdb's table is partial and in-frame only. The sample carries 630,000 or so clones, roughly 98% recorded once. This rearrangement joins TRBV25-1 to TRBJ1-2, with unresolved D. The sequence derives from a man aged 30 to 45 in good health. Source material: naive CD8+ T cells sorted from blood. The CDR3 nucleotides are TGTGCCAGCAGTGAATTTTTATCGACGGATAGCCCCTATTATGGCTACACCTTC. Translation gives CASSEFLSTDSPYYGYTF.